This TCR beta chain was sequenced during a study of shared clonotypes between healthy human individuals. Findings and limits, study-wide: Clonotype sharing among donors was thought likely to change with sequencing depth.

This clone was detected a few times. Its cognate antigen is unknown. This sample also contains other DNA sequences that code for the same CDR3. The repertoire was sequenced with immunoSEQ multiplex PCR; TCRdb's copy has only in-frame clones and lacks some. This sample has fewer than 700,000 clones, with about 80% found just once. The V and J ends lost 5 bases and 1 base respectively, with 17 bases between them. CDR3 length: 16 amino acids. Germline assignment: CDR1 SNHLY and CDR2 FYNNEI. This chain joins TRBV2 and TRBJ1-2, with a possible D match to TRBD1 (6 bases). The sequencing sample was made of PBMCs. The receptor comes from a woman aged 35 to 49 in good health. Some clones in this sample may be carry-over from other donors' samples. CDR3 protein: CASSLRRTEGNYGYTF. CDR3 in DNA: TGTGCCAGCAGTTTGCGTCGGACAGAGGGTAACTATGGCTACACCTTC.